The sequence of this T cell receptor beta chain was determined in a study of T-cell memory formation after mild COVID-19. In TCRdb, the 5' RACE reads were re-called with MiXCR into one record per CDR3 protein. The sample contains about 150,000 distinct CDR3 sequences, around 25% of which appear only once. Germline loops: CDR1 MNHEY, CDR2 SVGAGI. CDR3 length equals 16 residues. V was clipped by 5 bases and J by 2 bases; unmatched bases: 9. Only a few counts were recorded for this clonotype. The chain has TRBV6-5 and TRBJ2-5, with 9 bases matching TRBD1. This TCR was recovered from an adult woman who had mild COVID-19 (a few samples of this study predate the infection). Cell type and time point are not known. The sample consisted of PBMCs or a T cell subset sorted from them (not recorded which). The CDR3 protein is CASSLGTGPAQETQYF. The CDR3 bases are TGTGCCAGCAGTCTTGGGACAGGGCCAGCACAAGAGACCCAGTACTTC.